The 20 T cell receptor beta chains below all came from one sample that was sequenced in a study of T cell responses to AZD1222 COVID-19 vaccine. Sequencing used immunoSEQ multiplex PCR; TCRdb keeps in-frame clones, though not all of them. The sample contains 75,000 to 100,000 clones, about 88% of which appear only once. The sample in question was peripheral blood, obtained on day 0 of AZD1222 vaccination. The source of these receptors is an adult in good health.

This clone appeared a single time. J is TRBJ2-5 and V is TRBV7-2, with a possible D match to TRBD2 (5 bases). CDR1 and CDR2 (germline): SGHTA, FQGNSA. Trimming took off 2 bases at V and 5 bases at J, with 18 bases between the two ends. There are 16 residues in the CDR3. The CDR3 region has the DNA TGTGCCAGCAGCTTATCTCTCCGTCAGCCGGGGGAGACCCAGTACTTC. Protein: CASSLSLRQPGETQYF.

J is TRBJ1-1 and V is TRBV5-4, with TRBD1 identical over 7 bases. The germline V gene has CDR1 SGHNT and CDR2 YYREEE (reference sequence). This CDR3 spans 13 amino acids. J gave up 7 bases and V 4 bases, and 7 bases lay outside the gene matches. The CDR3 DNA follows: TGTGCCAGCAGCGTAGACAGGGTAGGTGAAGCTTTCTTT. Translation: CASSVDRVGEAFF.

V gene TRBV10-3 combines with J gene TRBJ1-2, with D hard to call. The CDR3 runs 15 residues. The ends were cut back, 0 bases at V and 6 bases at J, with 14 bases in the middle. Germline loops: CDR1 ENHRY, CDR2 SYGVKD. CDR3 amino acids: CAISESGRTVDGYTF. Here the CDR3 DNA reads TGTGCCATCAGTGAGTCTGGCCGGACGGTGGATGGCTACACCTTC.

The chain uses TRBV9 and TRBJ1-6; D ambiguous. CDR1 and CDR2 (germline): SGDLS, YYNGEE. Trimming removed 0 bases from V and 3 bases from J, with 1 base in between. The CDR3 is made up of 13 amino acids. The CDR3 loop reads CASSVDYNSPLHF. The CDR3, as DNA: TGTGCCAGCAGCGTAGACTATAATTCACCCCTCCACTTT.

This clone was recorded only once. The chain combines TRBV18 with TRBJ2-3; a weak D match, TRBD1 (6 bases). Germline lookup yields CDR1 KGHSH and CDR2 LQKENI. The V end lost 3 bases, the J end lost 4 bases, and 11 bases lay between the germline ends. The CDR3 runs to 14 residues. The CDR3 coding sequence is TGTGCCAGCTCACCCGGGACACTGTCAGATACGCAGTATTTT. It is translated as CASSPGTLSDTQYF.

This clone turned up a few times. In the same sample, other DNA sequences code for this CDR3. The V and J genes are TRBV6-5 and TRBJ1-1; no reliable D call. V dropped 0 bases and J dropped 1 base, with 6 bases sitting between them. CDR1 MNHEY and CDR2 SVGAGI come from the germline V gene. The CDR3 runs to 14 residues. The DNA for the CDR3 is TGTGCCAGCAGTTACTCTGGAGGGAACACTGAAGCTTTCTTT. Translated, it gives CASSYSGGNTEAFF.

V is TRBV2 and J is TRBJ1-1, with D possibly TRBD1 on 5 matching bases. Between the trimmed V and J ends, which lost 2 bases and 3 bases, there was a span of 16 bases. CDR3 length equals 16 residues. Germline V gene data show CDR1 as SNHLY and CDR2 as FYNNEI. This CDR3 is CASSETQGEGDTEAFF. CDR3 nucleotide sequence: TGTGCCAGCAGTGAAACTCAGGGCGAAGGGGACACTGAAGCTTTCTTT.

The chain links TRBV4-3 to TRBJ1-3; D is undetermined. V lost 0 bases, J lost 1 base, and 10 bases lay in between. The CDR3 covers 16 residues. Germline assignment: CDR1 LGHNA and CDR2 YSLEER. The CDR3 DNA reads TGCGCCAGCAGCCAAGATATCCGGGCGTCTGGAAACACCATATATTTT. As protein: CASSQDIRASGNTIYF.

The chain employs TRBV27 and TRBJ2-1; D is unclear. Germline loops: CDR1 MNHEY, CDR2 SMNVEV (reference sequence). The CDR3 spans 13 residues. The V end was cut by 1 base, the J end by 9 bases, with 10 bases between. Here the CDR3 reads CASSLWAPSEQFF. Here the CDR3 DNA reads TGTGCCAGCAGTTTATGGGCCCCTAGTGAGCAGTTCTTC.

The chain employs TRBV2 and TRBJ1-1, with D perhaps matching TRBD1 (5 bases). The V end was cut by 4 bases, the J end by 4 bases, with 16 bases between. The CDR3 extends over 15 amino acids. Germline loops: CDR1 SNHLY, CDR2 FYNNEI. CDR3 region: CASSGGSGWSTEAFF. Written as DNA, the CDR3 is TGTGCCAGCAGTGGGGGGTCAGGATGGAGCACTGAAGCTTTCTTT.

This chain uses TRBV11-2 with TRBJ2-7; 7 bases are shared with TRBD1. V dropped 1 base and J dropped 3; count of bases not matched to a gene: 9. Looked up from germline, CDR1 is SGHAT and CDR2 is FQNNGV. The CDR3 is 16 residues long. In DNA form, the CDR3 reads TGTGCCAGCAGCTTAGCCCGGGACAGCTCTTACTACGAGCAGTACTTC. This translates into CASSLARDSSYYEQYF.

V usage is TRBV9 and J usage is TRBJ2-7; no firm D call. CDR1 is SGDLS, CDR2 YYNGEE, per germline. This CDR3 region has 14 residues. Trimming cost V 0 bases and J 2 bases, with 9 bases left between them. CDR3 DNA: TGTGCCAGCAGCGTAGATCCTGGCACCTACGAGCAGTACTTC. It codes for CASSVDPGTYEQYF. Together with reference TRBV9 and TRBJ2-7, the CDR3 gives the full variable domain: DSGVTQTPKHLITATGQRVTLRCSPRSGDLSVYWYQQSLDQGLQFLIQYYNGEERAKGNILERFSAQQFPDLHSELNLSSLELGDSALYFCASSVDPGTYEQYFGPGTRLTVT.

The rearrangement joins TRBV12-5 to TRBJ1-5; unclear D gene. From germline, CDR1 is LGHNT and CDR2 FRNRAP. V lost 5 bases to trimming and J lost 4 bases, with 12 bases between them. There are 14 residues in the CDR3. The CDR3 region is CASGPARDNQPQHF. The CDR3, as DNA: TGTGCTAGTGGTCCCGCCCGGGATAATCAGCCCCAGCATTTT.

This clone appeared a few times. CDR3 region: CASSLEGGRNEQYF. CDR3 DNA sequence: TGCGCCAGCAGCCTCGAGGGGGGGAGGAACGAGCAGTACTTC. V is TRBV5-1 and J is TRBJ2-7, with a possible D match to TRBD2 (7 bases). The germline V gene encodes CDR1 SGHRS and CDR2 YFSETQ. The V gene lost 4 bases and the J gene lost 5 bases, with 16 bases spanning the gap. The CDR3 is 14 amino acids.

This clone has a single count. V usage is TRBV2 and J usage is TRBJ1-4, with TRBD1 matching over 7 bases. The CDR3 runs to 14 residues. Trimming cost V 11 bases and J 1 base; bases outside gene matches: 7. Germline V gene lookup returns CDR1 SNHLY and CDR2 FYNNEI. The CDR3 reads CAGLRDRTNEKLFF. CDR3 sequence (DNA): TGTGCCGGCCTACGGGACAGAACTAATGAAAAACTGTTTTTT. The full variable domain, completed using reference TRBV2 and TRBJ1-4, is EPEVTQTPSHQVTQMGQEVILRCVPISNHLYFYWYRQILGQKVEFLVSFYNNEISEKSEIFDDQFSVERPDGSNFTLKIRSTKLEDSAMYFCAGLRDRTNEKLFFGSGTQLSVL.

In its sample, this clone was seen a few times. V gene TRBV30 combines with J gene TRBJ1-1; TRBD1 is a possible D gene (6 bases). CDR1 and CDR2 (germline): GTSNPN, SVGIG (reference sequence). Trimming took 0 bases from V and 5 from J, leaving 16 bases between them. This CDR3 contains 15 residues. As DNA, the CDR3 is TGTGCCTGGAGTGTACATTTCAGGGGACGGACTGAAGCTTTCTTT. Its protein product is CAWSVHFRGRTEAFF. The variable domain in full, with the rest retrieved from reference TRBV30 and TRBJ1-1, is SQTIHQWPATLVQPVGSPLSLECTVEGTSNPNLYWYRQAAGRGLQLLFYSVGIGQISSEVPQNLSASRPQDRQFILSSKKLLLSDSGFYLCAWSVHFRGRTEAFFGQGTRLTVV.

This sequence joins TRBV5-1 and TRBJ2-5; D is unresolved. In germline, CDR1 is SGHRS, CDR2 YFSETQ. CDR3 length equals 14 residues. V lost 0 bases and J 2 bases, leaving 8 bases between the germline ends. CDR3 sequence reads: CASSLEADQETQYF. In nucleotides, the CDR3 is TGCGCCAGCAGCTTGGAGGCGGATCAAGAGACCCAGTACTTC.

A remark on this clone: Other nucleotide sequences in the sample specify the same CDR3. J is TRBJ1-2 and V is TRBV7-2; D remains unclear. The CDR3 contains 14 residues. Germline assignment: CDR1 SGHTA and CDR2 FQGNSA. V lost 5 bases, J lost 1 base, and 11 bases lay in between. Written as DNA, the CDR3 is TGTGCCAGCAGCCCCCCCGGGCGTAACTATGGCTACACCTTC. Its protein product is CASSPPGRNYGYTF.

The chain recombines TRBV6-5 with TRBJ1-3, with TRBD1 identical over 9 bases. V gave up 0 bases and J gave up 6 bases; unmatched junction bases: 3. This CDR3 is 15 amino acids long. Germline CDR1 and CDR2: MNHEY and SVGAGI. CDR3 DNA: TGTGCCAGCAGTTACTCTCGGACAGGGGAAAACACCATATATTTT. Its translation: CASSYSRTGENTIYF.

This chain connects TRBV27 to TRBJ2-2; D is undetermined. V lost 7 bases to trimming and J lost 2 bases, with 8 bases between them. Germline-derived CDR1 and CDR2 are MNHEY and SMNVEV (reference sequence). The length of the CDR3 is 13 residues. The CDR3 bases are TGTGCCAGCAAGCAGATTAACACCGGGGAGCTGTTTTTT. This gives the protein CASKQINTGELFF.